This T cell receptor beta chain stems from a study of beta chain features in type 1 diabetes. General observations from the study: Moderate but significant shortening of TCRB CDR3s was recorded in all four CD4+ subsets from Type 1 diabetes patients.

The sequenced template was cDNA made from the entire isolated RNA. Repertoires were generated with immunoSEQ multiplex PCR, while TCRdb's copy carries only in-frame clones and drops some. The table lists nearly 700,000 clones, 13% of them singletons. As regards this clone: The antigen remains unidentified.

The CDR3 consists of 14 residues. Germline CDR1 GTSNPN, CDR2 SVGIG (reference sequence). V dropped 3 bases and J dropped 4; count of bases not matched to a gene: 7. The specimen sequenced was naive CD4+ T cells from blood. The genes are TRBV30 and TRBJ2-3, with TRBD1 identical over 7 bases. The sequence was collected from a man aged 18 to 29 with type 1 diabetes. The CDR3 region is CAWSPTGSADTQYF. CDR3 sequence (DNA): TGTGCCTGGAGCCCGACAGGGAGTGCAGATACGCAGTATTTT.